The 8 T cell receptor beta chains in this list originate from one sample, sequenced in a study of blood T cell repertoires in COVID-19. Libraries were prepared by immunoSEQ multiplex PCR; TCRdb keeps only in-frame clonotypes and omits some of them. This repertoire shows around 150,000 clones, under 85% found once; its top ten account for more than 3%. Specimen: peripheral blood. These receptors were obtained from a woman of 80 years or more with acute or convalescent COVID-19.

For the CDR3, the DNA is TGTGCCAGTAGTATCAGGGTGTGGAATGAAAAACTGTTTTTT. Its translation is CASSIRVWNEKLFF. The chain combines TRBV19 with TRBJ1-4; possibly TRBD1 for D (5 bases). The germline V gene encodes CDR1 LNHDA and CDR2 SQIVND (reference sequence). With 3 bases removed from V and 5 bases from J, the gap between germline ends came to 10 bases. The CDR3 sequence is 14 residues long.

J is TRBJ1-2 and V is TRBV19; D ambiguous. The CDR3 extends over 16 amino acids. V was shortened by 1 base and J by 5 bases, with 17 bases between the two germline ends. Germline CDR1 LNHDA, CDR2 SQIVND (reference sequence). CDR3 sequence reads: CASSIGTPPRVYGYTF. As DNA, the CDR3 is TGTGCCAGTAGTATAGGGACCCCCCCGAGGGTTTATGGCTACACCTTC.

This chain links TRBV7-9 with TRBJ2-5, with 8 bases aligning to TRBD1. Germline loops: CDR1 SEHNR, CDR2 FQNEAQ (reference sequence). V lost 6 bases, J lost 4 bases, and 4 bases stayed unmatched. The CDR3 covers 13 residues. The CDR3 sequence is CASSPRGPETQYF. The CDR3 DNA is TGTGCCAGCAGTCCCAGGGGGCCAGAGACCCAGTACTTC.

The chain is built from TRBV18 and TRBJ2-7, with D uncertain. CDR1 is KGHSH and CDR2 is LQKENI in the germline V gene. This CDR3 spans 15 amino acids. V was clipped by 2 bases and J by 5 bases, with 16 bases between them. This CDR3 reads CASSPGLESRDEQYF. The CDR3, as DNA: TGTGCCAGCTCACCAGGCCTAGAGTCTCGGGACGAGCAGTACTTC. Variable domain in full (rest from reference TRBV18 and TRBJ2-7): NAGVMQNPRHLVRRRGQEARLRCSPMKGHSHVYWYRQLPEEGLKFMVYLQKENIIDESGMPKERFSAEFPKEGPSILRIQQVVRGDSAAYFCASSPGLESRDEQYFGPGTRLTVT.

The rearrangement links TRBV7-2 to TRBJ1-5; 8 nucleotides align to TRBD1. V gave up 5 bases and J gave up 6 bases; unmatched junction bases: 3. The length of the CDR3 is 13 residues. Germline CDR1 is SGHTA and CDR2 is FQGNSA. CDR3 in amino acids: CASSEGQVQPQHF. CDR3 DNA sequence: TGTGCCAGCAGCGAGGGACAGGTTCAGCCCCAGCATTTT.

V gene TRBV2 combines with J gene TRBJ1-1; TRBD1 might be the D (6 bases). In germline, CDR1 is SNHLY, CDR2 FYNNEI. V was clipped by 4 bases and J by 11 bases, with 14 bases between them. The CDR3 is 12 amino acids. CDR3 sequence: CASSGITGSAFF. CDR3 bases: TGTGCCAGCAGTGGAATTACAGGGTCCGCTTTCTTT.

This chain uses TRBV20-1 with TRBJ1-2, with D perhaps matching TRBD1 (6 bases). The CDR3 is made up of 15 amino acids. Trimming removed 3 bases from V and 4 bases from J, with 18 bases in between. Germline V lookup: CDR1 DFQATT, CDR2 SNEGSKA (reference sequence). CDR3 sequence: CSASDRGGFGYGYTF. The CDR3, as DNA: TGCAGTGCTAGTGACCGAGGGGGTTTTGGCTATGGCTACACCTTC.

The chain has TRBV5-6 and TRBJ1-2; possible D gene TRBD1, 5 bases. Per the germline V gene, CDR1 is SGHDT and CDR2 is YYEEEE. The ends were cut back, 0 bases at V and 8 bases at J, with 14 bases in the middle. The CDR3 length is 14 residues. The chain's CDR3 is CASSLAGVGGGYTF. CDR3 DNA: TGTGCCAGCAGCTTGGCGGGGGTCGGAGGGGGCTACACCTTC.